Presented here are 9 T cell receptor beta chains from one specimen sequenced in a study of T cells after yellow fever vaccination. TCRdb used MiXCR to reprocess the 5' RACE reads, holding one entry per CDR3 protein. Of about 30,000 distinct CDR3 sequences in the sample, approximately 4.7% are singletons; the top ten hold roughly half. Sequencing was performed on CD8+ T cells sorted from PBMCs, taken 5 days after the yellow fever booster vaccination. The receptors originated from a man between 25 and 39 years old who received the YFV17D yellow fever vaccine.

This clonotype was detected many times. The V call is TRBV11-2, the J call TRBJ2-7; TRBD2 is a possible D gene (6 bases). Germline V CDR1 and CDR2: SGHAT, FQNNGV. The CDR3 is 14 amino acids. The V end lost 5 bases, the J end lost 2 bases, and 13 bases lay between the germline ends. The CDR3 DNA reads TGTGCCAGCAGCCATAGTAGCGGCGCCTACGAGCAGTACTTC. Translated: CASSHSSGAYEQYF.

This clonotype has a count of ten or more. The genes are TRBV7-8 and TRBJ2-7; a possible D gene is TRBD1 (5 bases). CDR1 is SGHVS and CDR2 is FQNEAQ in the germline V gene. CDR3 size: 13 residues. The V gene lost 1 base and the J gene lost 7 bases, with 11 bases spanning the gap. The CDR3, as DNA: TGTGCCAGCAGCTTAGGTGCAGGGTATGAGCAGTACTTC. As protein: CASSLGAGYEQYF.

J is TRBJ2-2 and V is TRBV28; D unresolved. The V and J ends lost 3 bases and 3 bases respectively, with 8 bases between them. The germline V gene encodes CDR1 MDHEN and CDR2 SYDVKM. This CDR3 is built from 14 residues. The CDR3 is CASSFRLDTGELFF. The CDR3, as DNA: TGTGCCAGCAGTTTCCGTCTTGACACCGGGGAGCTGTTTTTT.

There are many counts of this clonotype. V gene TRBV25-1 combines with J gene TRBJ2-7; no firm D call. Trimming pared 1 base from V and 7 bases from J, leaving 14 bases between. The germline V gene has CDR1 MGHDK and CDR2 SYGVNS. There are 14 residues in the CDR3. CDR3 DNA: TGTGCCAGCAGTGAATCGGTGCTGGCTAATGAGCAGTACTTC. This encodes CASSESVLANEQYF.

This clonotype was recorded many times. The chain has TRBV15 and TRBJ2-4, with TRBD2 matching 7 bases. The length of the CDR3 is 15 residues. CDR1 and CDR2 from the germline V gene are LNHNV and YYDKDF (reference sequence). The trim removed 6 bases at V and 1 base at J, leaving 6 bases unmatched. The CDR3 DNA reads TGTGCCACCAGGGGAGGGTGGGGGGCCAAAAACATTCAGTACTTC. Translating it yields CATRGGWGAKNIQYF. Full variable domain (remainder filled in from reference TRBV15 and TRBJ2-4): DAMVIQNPRYQVTQFGKPVTLSCSQTLNHNVMYWYQQKSSQAPKLLFHYYDKDFNNEADTPDNFQSRRPNTSFCFLDIRSPGLGDTAMYLCATRGGWGAKNIQYFGAGTRLSVL.

CDR3 coding DNA: TGTGCCAGCAGTTCGCTCGGACTAGCCGATGAGCAGTTCTTC. This sequence encodes CASSSLGLADEQFF. The chain carries TRBV27 and TRBJ2-1; TRBD2 aligns across 8 bases. Germline trimming cut 4 bases from V and 8 bases from J; bases unmatched to any gene: 7. The CDR3 runs 14 residues. CDR1 and CDR2 (germline): MNHEY, SMNVEV (reference sequence).

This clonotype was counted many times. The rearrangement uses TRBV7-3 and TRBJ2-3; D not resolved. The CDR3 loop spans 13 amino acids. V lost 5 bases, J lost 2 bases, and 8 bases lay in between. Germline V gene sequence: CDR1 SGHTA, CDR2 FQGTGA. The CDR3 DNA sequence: TGTGCCAGCAGCATACAAATCACAGATACGCAGTATTTT. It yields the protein CASSIQITDTQYF.

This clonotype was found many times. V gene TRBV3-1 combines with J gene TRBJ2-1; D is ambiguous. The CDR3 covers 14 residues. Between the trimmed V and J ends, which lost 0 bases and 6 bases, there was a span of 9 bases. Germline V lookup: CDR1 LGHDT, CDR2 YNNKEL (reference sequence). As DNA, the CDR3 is TGTGCCAGCAGCCAAGATGTGCTTTTCAATGAGCAGTTCTTC. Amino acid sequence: CASSQDVLFNEQFF.

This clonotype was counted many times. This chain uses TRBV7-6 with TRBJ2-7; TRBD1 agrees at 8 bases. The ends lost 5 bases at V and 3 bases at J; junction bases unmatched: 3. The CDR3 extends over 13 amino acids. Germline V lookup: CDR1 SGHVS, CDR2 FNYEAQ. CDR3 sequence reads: CASSLDRGYEQYF. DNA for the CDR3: TGTGCCAGCAGCCTCGACAGGGGCTACGAGCAGTACTTC. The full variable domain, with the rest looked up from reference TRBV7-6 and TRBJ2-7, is GAGVSQSPRYKVTKRGQDVALRCDPISGHVSLYWYRQALGQGPEFLTYFNYEAQQDKSGLPNDRFSAERPEGSISTLTIQRTEQRDSAMYRCASSLDRGYEQYFGPGTRLTVT.